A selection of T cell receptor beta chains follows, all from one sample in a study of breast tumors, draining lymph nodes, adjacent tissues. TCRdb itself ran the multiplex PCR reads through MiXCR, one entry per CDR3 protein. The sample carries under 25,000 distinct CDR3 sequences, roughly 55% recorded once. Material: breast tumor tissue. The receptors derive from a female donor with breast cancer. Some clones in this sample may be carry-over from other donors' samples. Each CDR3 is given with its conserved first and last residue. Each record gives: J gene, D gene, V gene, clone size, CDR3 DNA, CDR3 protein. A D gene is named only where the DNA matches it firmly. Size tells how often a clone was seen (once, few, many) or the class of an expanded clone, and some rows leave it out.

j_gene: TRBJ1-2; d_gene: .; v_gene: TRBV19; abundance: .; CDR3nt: TGTGCCAGTGGCCCACGAGGGGGGATCGGAGGTGCCTATGGCTACACCTTC; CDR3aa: CASGPRGGIGGAYGYTF
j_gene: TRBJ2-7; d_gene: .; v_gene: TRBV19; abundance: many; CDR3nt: TGTGCCACCGCAGACAGTTCCTACGAGCAGTACTTC; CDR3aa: CATADSSYEQYF
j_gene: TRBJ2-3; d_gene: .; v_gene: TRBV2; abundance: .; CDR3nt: TGTGCCAGCCCAAGAAAGATCCTAACGGATACGCAGTATTTT; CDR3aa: CASPRKILTDTQYF
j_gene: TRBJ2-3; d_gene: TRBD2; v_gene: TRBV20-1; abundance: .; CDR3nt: TGCAGTGCTAGAGAGACTAGCGGGAGAAGCACAGATACGCAGTATTTT; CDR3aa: CSARETSGRSTDTQYF
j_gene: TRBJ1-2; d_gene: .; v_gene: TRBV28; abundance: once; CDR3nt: TGTGCCAGCAATAACTTGGGTCTCTATGGCTACACCTTC; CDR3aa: CASNNLGLYGYTF
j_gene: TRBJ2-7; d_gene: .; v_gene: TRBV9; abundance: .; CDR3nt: TGTGCCAGCAGCGTGACTAGCTCCTACGAGCAGTACTTC; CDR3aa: CASSVTSSYEQYF
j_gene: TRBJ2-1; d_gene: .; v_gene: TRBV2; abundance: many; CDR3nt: TGTGCCAGCAATAGACTAAAGCTCTCCTACAATGAGCAGTTCTTC; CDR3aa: CASNRLKLSYNEQFF
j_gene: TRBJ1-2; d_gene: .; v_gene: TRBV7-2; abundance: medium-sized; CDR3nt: TGTGCCAGCAGCTCCCGGGGGACGTTTTCTAACTATGGCTACACCTTC; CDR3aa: CASSSRGTFSNYGYTF
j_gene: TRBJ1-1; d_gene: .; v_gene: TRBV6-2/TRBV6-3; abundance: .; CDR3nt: TGTGCCAGCAAACCTGCTCTGGTCGCTGAAGCTTTCTTT; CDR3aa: CASKPALVAEAFF
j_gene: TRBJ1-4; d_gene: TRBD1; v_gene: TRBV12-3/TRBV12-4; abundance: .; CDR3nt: TGTGCCAGCAGTGCAGACAGGGGGCGGGGAGGACCGGATGAAAAACTGTTTTTT; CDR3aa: CASSADRGRGGPDEKLFF
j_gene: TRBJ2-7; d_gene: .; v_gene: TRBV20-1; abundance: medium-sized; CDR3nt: TGCAGTGCCGGGACTTTCTACGAGCAGTACTTC; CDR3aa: CSAGTFYEQYF
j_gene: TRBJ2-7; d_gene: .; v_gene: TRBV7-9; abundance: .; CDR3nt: TGTGCCAGCAGCTCCTCGCGGGATGAGCAGTACTTC; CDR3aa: CASSSSRDEQYF
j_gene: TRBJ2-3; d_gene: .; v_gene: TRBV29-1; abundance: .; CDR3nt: TGCAGCGTTGATGACGGCACAGATACGCAGTATTTT; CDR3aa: CSVDDGTDTQYF
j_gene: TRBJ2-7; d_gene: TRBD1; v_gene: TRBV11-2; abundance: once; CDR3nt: TGTGCCAGCAGCTGGGACAGGGTGAAAAACGAGCAGTACTTC; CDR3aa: CASSWDRVKNEQYF